These 7 T cell receptor beta chains came from one sample sequenced in a study of spatial heterogeneity in lung cancer. Time point given: blood at routine non-recurrence follow-up after resection. No cells were sorted before sequencing. The whole RNA sequenced was extracted from tumor, nontumor lung or frozen PBMC. Each CDR3 protein is one row after TCRdb ran MiXCR on the 5' RACE reads. The sample has roughly 120,000 distinct CDR3 sequences; 12% are singletons. The sequencing used PBMCs, collected at follow-up. These receptors all come from a male donor with early-stage non-small cell lung cancer.

This clonotype came up many times. This chain links TRBV11-2 with TRBJ2-5; TRBD1 matches at 7 bases. Germline values: CDR1 SGHAT, CDR2 FQNNGV. The length of the CDR3 is 12 residues. J was trimmed by 12 bases and V by 6 bases; bases with no gene match: 10. The CDR3 reads CASSIGQAPEYF. In nucleotides, the CDR3 is TGTGCCAGCAGTATTGGACAGGCCCCTGAGTACTTC.

This clonotype was seen at least ten times. The V and J genes are TRBV29-1 and TRBJ2-7; D possibly corresponds to TRBD1 (5 bases). Germline V gene sequence: CDR1 SQVTM, CDR2 ANQGSEA. Trimming stripped 2 bases from V and 0 bases from J, with 11 bases between. The CDR3 consists of 14 residues. CDR3 DNA sequence: TGCAGCGTTGAAATTAGGGGATACTCCTACGAGCAGTACTTC. Encoded protein: CSVEIRGYSYEQYF.

V gene TRBV12-3 or TRBV12-4 combines with J gene TRBJ2-5; 11 positions agree with TRBD2. This CDR3 has 13 amino acids. The V segment lost 6 bases and the J segment 11 bases; nucleotides outside the gene matches: 8. The CDR3 sequence: CASRGLAGPPQYF. The CDR3 DNA follows: TGTGCCAGCAGAGGACTAGCGGGCCCTCCTCAGTACTTC.

V usage is TRBV5-1 and J usage is TRBJ2-3; D not resolved. The CDR3 has 12 amino acids. CDR1 is SGHRS and CDR2 is YFSETQ in the germline V gene. Trimming stripped 0 bases from V and 7 bases from J, with 6 bases between. The DNA of the CDR3 is TGCGCCAGCAGCTTGGAGTCGAATACGCAGTATTTT. Amino acid sequence: CASSLESNTQYF.

This clonotype was observed many times. The chain is built from TRBV27 and TRBJ1-4; tentatively, D is TRBD1 (5 bases). Germline V gene sequence: CDR1 MNHEY, CDR2 SMNVEV (reference sequence). V lost 7 bases to trimming and J lost 4 bases, with 13 bases between them. There are 14 residues in the CDR3. CDR3 in DNA: TGTGCCAGCAACCGGGACGGAAGTAATGAAAAACTGTTTTTT. Amino acid sequence: CASNRDGSNEKLFF.

V and J are TRBV6-2 or TRBV6-3 and TRBJ2-7; possibly TRBD2 for D (6 bases). The germline V and J ends were trimmed by 6 bases and 6 bases, with 18 bases remaining between them. The CDR3 extends over 14 amino acids. From germline, CDR1 is MNHEY and CDR2 SVGEGT. The CDR3 is CASSPRRAPGEQYF. The CDR3 nucleotides read TGTGCCAGCAGCCCCCGGAGGGCTCCTGGCGAGCAGTACTTC.

This chain uses TRBV5-1 with TRBJ2-3; TRBD2 aligns across 9 bases. From germline, CDR1 is SGHRS and CDR2 YFSETQ. V dropped 4 bases and J dropped 6; count of bases not matched to a gene: 18. The CDR3 contains 18 residues. This CDR3 is CASSIRFSGGAAGDTQYF. The CDR3 DNA sequence: TGCGCCAGCAGCATTCGGTTTAGCGGGGGTGCCGCAGGGGATACGCAGTATTTT.